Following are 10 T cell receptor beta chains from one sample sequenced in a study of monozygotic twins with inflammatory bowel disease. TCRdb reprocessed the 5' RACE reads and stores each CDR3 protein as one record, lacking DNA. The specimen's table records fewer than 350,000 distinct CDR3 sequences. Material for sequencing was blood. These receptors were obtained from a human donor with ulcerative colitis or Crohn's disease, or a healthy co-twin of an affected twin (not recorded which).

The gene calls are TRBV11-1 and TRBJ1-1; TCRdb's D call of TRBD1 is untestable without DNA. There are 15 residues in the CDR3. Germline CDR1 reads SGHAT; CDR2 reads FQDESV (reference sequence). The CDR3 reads CASSLAGAGPLEAFF. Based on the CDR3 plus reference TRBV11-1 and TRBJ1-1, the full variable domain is EAEVAQSPRYKITEKSQAVAFWCDPISGHATLYWYRQILGQGPELLVQFQDESVVDDSQLPKDRFSAERLKGVDSTLKIQPAELGDSAMYLCASSLAGAGPLEAFFGQGTRLTVV.

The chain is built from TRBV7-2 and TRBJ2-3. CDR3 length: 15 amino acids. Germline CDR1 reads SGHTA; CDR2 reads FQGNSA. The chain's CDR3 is CASSQGVVYTDTQYF.

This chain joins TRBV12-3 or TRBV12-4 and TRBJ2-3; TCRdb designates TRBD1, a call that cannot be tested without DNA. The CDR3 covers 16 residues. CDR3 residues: CASSLDRQGSTDTQYF.

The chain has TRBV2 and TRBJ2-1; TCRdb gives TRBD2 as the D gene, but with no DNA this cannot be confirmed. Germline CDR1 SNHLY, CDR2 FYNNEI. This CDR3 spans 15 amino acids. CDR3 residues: CASSGETFTYNEQFF. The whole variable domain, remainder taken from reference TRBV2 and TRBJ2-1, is EPEVTQTPSHQVTQMGQEVILRCVPISNHLYFYWYRQILGQKVEFLVSFYNNEISEKSEIFDDQFSVERPDGSNFTLKIRSTKLEDSAMYFCASSGETFTYNEQFFGPGTRLTVL.

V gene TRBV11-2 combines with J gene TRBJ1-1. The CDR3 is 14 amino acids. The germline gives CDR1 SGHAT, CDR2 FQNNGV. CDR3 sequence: CASSRHLGGTEAFF.

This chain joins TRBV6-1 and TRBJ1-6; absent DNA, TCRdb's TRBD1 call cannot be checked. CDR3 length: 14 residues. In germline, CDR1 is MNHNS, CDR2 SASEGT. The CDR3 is CASRKQGNNSPLHF.

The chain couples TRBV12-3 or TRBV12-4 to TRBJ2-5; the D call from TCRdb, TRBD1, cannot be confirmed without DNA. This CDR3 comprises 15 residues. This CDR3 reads CASSFNRGLQETQYF.

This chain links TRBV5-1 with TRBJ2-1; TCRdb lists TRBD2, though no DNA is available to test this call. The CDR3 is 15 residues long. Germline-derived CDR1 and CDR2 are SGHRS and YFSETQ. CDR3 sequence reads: CASIPDAGGYNEQFF.

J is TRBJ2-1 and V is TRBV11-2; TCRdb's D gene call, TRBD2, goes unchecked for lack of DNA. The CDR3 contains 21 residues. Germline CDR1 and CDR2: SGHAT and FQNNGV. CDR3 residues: CASSLVSSPSGGARSYNEQFF.

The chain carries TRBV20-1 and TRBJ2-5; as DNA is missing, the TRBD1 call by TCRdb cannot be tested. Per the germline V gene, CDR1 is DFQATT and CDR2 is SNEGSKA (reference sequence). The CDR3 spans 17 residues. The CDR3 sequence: CSARGWDRGLSDQTQYF.